The 24 T cell receptor beta chains below come from one sample, sequenced in a study of regulatory T cells in long-lasting Graves disease. Both iRepertoire HTBI primers and Arm-PCR of CDR3 regions were used to build the TCR beta libraries. A single record per CDR3 protein comes from TCRdb applying MiXCR to the multiplex PCR reads. The table lists some 500,000 distinct CDR3 sequences, about 16% of them singletons. Time point described: newly diagnosed GD, antithyroid drugs for less than 3 months. The TCR library was made from RNA that had been extracted from PBMCs in TRIzol. These data also formed part of another study, on T cells in Graves' hyperthyroidism and ophthalmopathy.

Sequenced material: peripheral blood mononuclear cells (PBMCs), taken at new diagnosis, from a patient treated with antithyroid drugs. These receptors came from a woman in her forties or fifties with Graves disease.

This clonotype was detected many times. V gene TRBV28 combines with J gene TRBJ1-2; D is possibly TRBD1 (6 bases). Trimming took 2 bases from V and 4 from J, leaving 14 bases between them. Germline lookup yields CDR1 MDHEN and CDR2 SYDVKM. The CDR3 covers 15 residues. The CDR3 bases are TGTGCCAGCAGTTTAGGATTACAGGGAAGCTATGGCTACACCTTC. Translating gives CASSLGLQGSYGYTF.

Many counts were recorded for this clonotype. This chain joins TRBV18 and TRBJ2-3; tentative D call: TRBD1 (6 bases). Germline loops: CDR1 KGHSH, CDR2 LQKENI. The CDR3 extends over 13 amino acids. V lost 8 bases and J 1 base, leaving 10 bases between the germline ends. CDR3 loop: CASLPGGTDTQYF. In nucleotides, the CDR3 is TGTGCCAGCCTACCAGGGGGCACAGATACGCAGTATTTT.

The sample holds many counts of this clonotype. CDR3 residues: CASRVTGVLYGYTF. The CDR3, as DNA: TGTGCCAGCAGGGTAACTGGGGTGCTATATGGCTACACCTTC. The chain uses TRBV2 and TRBJ1-2; D is unresolved. Trimming left V 6 bases short and J 5 bases short, with 16 bases between. This CDR3 has 14 amino acids. Germline CDR1 reads SNHLY; CDR2 reads FYNNEI.

In its sample, this clonotype was seen a few times. The chain employs TRBV20-1 and TRBJ1-6, with 7 bases that match TRBD1. Germline V gene lookup returns CDR1 DFQATT and CDR2 SNEGSKA (reference sequence). V shed 4 bases and J 0 bases; nucleotides not matched to a gene: 6. The CDR3 length is 16 residues. The CDR3 nucleotides read TGCAGTGCTAAAGGGGACAGTCTCTCCTATAATTCACCCCTCCACTTT. The encoded protein is CSAKGDSLSYNSPLHF.

This clonotype was picked up many times. The CDR3 DNA follows: TGTGCCAGCAGCCGGGACAGGGGTAACTCCTACGAGCAGTACTTC. This sequence encodes CASSRDRGNSYEQYF. The chain uses TRBV28 and TRBJ2-7, with 10 bases that match TRBD1. The CDR3 contains 15 residues. Per germline, CDR1 MDHEN and CDR2 SYDVKM. Trimming took 6 bases from V and 0 from J; bases not matched to a gene: 5.

Ten or more counts support this clonotype. V gene TRBV7-2 combines with J gene TRBJ2-3, with 8 bases fitting TRBD1. This CDR3 has 15 residues. V lost 5 bases to trimming and J lost 2 bases; unmatched junction nucleotides: 6. In germline, CDR1 is SGHTA, CDR2 FQGNSA. The DNA of the CDR3 is TGTGCCAGCAGCGAAGGACAGGGAGTCACAGATACGCAGTATTTT. Residues: CASSEGQGVTDTQYF.

The chain joins TRBV19 to TRBJ1-2, with D tentatively TRBD1 (6 bases). CDR3 size: 13 residues. V lost 7 bases and J 4 bases, leaving 13 bases between the germline ends. CDR1 and CDR2 (germline): LNHDA, SQIVND (reference sequence). The CDR3 sequence: CASTLDRRYGYTF. For the CDR3, the DNA is TGTGCCAGTACCCTTGACAGGCGCTATGGCTACACCTTC. Supplemented by reference TRBV19 and TRBJ1-2, the full variable domain reads DGGITQSPKYLFRKEGQNVTLSCEQNLNHDAMYWYRQDPGQGLRLIYYSQIVNDFQKGDIAEGYSVSREKKESFPLTVTSAQKNPTAFYLCASTLDRRYGYTFGSGTRLTVV.

The gene calls are TRBV7-3 and TRBJ2-1; 15 bases are shared with TRBD2. Looked up from germline, CDR1 is SGHTA and CDR2 is FQGTGA. With V trimmed by 2 bases and J by 5 bases, 7 bases remained unmatched. The CDR3 loop spans 18 amino acids. The CDR3 sequence: CASSLSPGLAGGHNEQFF. For the CDR3, the DNA is TGTGCCAGCAGCTTATCCCCGGGACTAGCGGGGGGACACAATGAGCAGTTCTTC.

This clonotype has a count of ten or more. This sequence joins TRBV6-1 and TRBJ2-5; D gene uncertain. V was clipped by 7 bases and J by 1 base, with 16 bases between them. Looked up from germline, CDR1 is MNHNS and CDR2 is SASEGT. This CDR3 has 15 amino acids. The CDR3 region is CASTSRGTSQETQYF. The DNA for the CDR3 is TGTGCCAGCACCTCCAGAGGAACTTCCCAAGAGACCCAGTACTTC.

This clonotype was detected many times. This chain links TRBV6-5 with TRBJ1-1, with D maybe TRBD1 (5 bases). CDR1 MNHEY and CDR2 SVGAGI come from the germline V gene. The CDR3 sequence is 13 residues long. V was trimmed by 2 bases and J by 4 bases, leaving 8 bases between them. CDR3 DNA sequence: TGTGCCAGCAGTTACGGAGGGACCACTGAAGCTTTCTTT. Translating gives CASSYGGTTEAFF.

The J gene is TRBJ2-1, the V gene TRBV3-1; 10 positions agree with TRBD2. V trimming: 1 base; J trimming: 4 bases; junction bases outside the gene matches: 10. Per germline, CDR1 LGHDT and CDR2 YNNKEL (reference sequence). The CDR3 is 18 residues long. The CDR3 DNA follows: TGTGCCAGCAGCCAAGTCAGATTGCTAGCGGGGGCTTACAATGAGCAGTTCTTC. It codes for CASSQVRLLAGAYNEQFF.

The chain employs TRBV4-1 and TRBJ2-6, with 11 bases that match TRBD1. The CDR3 sequence is 17 residues long. V shed 4 bases, J shed 4 bases, and the junction held 6 bases outside the gene matches. The V gene's germline CDR1 is MGHRA and CDR2 YSYEKL. The CDR3 nucleotides read TGCGCCAGCAGCCCCGGACAGGGGGCGAGAGGGGCCAACGTCCTGACTTTC. Its protein is CASSPGQGARGANVLTF.

This chain connects TRBV3-1 to TRBJ2-3, with a possible D match to TRBD1 (6 bases). This CDR3 comprises 15 residues. From germline, CDR1 is LGHDT and CDR2 YNNKEL (reference sequence). V was trimmed by 3 bases and J by 4 bases, leaving 14 bases between them. The DNA for the CDR3 is TGTGCCAGCAGCCACGAACAGGGAAACTCAGATACGCAGTATTTT. It codes for CASSHEQGNSDTQYF.

The V gene is TRBV11-2, the J gene TRBJ2-1; a possible D gene is TRBD1 (6 bases). Germline values: CDR1 SGHAT, CDR2 FQNNGV. The CDR3 length is 15 residues. V dropped 2 bases and J dropped 1 base, with 9 bases sitting between them. The CDR3 loop is CASSLRDTSYNEQFF. CDR3 coding DNA: TGTGCCAGCAGCTTAAGGGACACATCCTACAATGAGCAGTTCTTC. The full variable domain, completed using reference TRBV11-2 and TRBJ2-1, is EAGVAQSPRYKIIEKRQSVAFWCNPISGHATLYWYQQILGQGPKLLIQFQNNGVVDDSQLPKDRFSAERLKGVDSTLKIQPAKLEDSAVYLCASSLRDTSYNEQFFGPGTRLTVL.

The chain carries TRBV14 and TRBJ2-5, with 7 positions matching TRBD2. This CDR3 has 16 amino acids. CDR1 is SGHDN and CDR2 is FVKESK in the germline V gene. J gave up 0 bases and V 3 bases, and 7 bases lay outside the gene matches. The CDR3 region has the DNA TGTGCCAGCAGCCAGTATCGGGGGGTTAACCAAGAGACCCAGTACTTC. The encoded protein is CASSQYRGVNQETQYF.

This clonotype was observed a single time. The chain uses TRBV14 and TRBJ1-1; D is uncertain. V was shortened by 0 bases and J by 9 bases, with 11 bases between the two germline ends. The V gene's germline CDR1 is SGHDN and CDR2 FVKESK. The CDR3 covers 13 residues. The CDR3 sequence: CASSQEGVPKAFF. CDR3 DNA: TGTGCCAGCAGCCAAGAAGGAGTCCCCAAAGCTTTCTTT.

This chain joins TRBV28 and TRBJ1-5, with D possibly matching TRBD1 (5 bases). Germline lookup yields CDR1 MDHEN and CDR2 SYDVKM. The CDR3 runs to 13 residues. Trimming shortened V by 6 bases and J by 11 bases, and 17 bases separated the two germline ends. The CDR3 sequence: CASSPTEMRTQHF. In DNA, the CDR3 is TGTGCCAGCAGCCCGACAGAAATGAGGACCCAGCATTTT.

The CDR3 region is CASSIIQGANQPQHF. For the CDR3, the DNA is TGTGCCAGTAGTATTATACAGGGGGCAAATCAGCCCCAGCATTTT. The genes are TRBV19 and TRBJ1-5; 9 bases are shared with TRBD1. Germline V gene sequence: CDR1 LNHDA, CDR2 SQIVND (reference sequence). V shed 3 bases, J shed 4 bases, and the junction held 4 bases outside the gene matches. The length of the CDR3 is 15 residues.

This clonotype was detected many times. This chain links TRBV5-6 with TRBJ1-1, with 7 nucleotides matching TRBD1. CDR3 length: 16 amino acids. CDR1 is SGHDT, CDR2 YYEEEE, per germline. Germline trimming cut 4 bases from V and 0 bases from J; bases unmatched to any gene: 9. The CDR3 here is CASSPRQGRMNTEAFF. The CDR3 DNA follows: TGTGCCAGCAGCCCAAGACAGGGACGCATGAACACTGAAGCTTTCTTT.

This clonotype was picked up many times. CDR3 residues: CASRRGNYGYTF. Here the CDR3 DNA reads TGTGCCAGCAGGAGGGGAAACTATGGCTACACCTTC. The chain joins TRBV3-1 to TRBJ1-2; TRBD1 is a possible D gene (5 bases). Between the trimmed V and J ends, which lost 6 bases and 2 bases, there was a span of 7 bases. Germline loops: CDR1 LGHDT, CDR2 YNNKEL (reference sequence). The CDR3 has 12 amino acids.

This clonotype was seen more than once but under ten times. This sequence joins TRBV25-1 and TRBJ2-1; TRBD2 matches 12 bases. Germline CDR1 MGHDK, CDR2 SYGVNS. This CDR3 contains 16 residues. The trim removed 4 bases at V and 6 bases at J, leaving 7 bases unmatched. Here the CDR3 reads CASSGSSGGATNEQFF. The CDR3 DNA follows: TGTGCCAGCAGTGGGTCTAGCGGGGGGGCCACCAATGAGCAGTTCTTC.

V gene TRBV19 combines with J gene TRBJ2-2; D is ambiguous. The V and J ends lost 3 bases and 6 bases respectively, with 11 bases between them. The CDR3 is made up of 14 amino acids. Germline-derived CDR1 and CDR2 are LNHDA and SQIVND (reference sequence). The CDR3 bases are TGTGCCAGTAGTATCTGGGGATCGGCCGGGGAGCTGTTTTTT. It is translated as CASSIWGSAGELFF.

Here the CDR3 DNA reads TGTGCCATCAGTGACGGAGGTCCGAACTATGGCTACACCTTC. This codes for CAISDGGPNYGYTF. This rearrangement joins TRBV10-3 to TRBJ1-2; the D is unclear. The germline CDR1 and CDR2 sequences are ENHRY and SYGVKD. The CDR3 totals 14 residues. The V end was cut by 3 bases, the J end by 2 bases, with 10 bases between.

The sample holds many counts of this clonotype. The chain carries TRBV12-3 or TRBV12-4 and TRBJ1-1; 7 bases map to TRBD1. CDR3 length: 14 amino acids. The J segment lost 5 bases and the V segment lost 7 bases, leaving 10 bases of the junction unmatched. CDR3 bases: TGTGCCAGCACCGCGACAGGGTTGTTAACTGAAGCTTTCTTT. It encodes CASTATGLLTEAFF.